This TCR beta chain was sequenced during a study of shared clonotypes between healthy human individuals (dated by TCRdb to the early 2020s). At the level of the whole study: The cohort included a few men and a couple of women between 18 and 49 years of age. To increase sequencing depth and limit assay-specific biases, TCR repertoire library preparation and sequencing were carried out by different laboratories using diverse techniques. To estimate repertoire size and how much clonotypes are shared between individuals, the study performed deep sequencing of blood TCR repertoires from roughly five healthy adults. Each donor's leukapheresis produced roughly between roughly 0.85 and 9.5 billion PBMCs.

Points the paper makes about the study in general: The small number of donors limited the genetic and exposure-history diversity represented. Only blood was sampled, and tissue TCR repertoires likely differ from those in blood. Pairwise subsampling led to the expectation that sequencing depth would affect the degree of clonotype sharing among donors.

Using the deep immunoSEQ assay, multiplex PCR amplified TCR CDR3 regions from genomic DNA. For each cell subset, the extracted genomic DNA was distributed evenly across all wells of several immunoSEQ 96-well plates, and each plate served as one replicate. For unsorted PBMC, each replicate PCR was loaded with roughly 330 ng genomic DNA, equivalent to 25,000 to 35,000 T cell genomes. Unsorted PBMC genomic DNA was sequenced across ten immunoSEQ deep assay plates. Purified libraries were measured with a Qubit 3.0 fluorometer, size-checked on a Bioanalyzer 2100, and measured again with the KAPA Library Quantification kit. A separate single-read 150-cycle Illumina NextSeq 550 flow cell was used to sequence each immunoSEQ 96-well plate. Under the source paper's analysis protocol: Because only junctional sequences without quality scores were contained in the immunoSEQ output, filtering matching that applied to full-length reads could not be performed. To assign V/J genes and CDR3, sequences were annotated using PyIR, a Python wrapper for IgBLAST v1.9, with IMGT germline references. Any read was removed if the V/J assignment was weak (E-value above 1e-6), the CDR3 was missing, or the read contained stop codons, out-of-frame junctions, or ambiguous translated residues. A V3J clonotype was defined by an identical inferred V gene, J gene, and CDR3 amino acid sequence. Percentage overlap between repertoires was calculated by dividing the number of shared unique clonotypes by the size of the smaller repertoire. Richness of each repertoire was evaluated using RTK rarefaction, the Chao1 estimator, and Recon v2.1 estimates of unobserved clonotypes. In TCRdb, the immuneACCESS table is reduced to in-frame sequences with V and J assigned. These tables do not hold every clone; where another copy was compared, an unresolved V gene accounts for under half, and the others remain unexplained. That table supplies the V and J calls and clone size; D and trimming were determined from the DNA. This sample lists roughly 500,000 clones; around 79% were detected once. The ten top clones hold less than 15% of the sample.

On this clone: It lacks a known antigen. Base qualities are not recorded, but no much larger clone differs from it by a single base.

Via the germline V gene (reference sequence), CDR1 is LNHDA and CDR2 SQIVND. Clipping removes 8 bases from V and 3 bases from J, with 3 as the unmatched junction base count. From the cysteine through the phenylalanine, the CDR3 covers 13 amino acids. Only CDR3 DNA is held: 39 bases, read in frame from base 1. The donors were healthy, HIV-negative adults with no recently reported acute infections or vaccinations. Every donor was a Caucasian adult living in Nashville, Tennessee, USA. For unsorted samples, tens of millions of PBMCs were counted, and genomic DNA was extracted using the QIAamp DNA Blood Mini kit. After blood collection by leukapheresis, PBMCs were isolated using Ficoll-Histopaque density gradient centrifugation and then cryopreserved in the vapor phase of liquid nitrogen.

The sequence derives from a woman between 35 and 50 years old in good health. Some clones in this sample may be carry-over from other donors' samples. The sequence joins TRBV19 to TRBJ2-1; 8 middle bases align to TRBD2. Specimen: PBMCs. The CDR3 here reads CASSGTSYNEQFF. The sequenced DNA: TGTGCCAGTTCTGGGACTAGCTACAATGAGCAGTTCTTC.